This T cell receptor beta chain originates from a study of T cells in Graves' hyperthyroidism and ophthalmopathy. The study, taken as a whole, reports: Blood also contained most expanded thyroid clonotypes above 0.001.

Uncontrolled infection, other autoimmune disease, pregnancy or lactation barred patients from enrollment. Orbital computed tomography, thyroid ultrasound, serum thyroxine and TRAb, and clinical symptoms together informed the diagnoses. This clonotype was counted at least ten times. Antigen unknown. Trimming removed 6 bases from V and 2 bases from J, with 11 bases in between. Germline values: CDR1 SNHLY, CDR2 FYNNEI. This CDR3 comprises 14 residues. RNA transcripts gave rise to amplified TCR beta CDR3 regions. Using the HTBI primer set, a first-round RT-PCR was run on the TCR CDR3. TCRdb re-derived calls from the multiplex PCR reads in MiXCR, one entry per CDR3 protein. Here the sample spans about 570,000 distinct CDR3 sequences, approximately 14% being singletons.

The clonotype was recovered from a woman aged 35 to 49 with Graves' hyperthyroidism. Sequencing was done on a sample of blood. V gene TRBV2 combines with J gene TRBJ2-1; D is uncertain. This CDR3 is CASRAMGTYNEQFF. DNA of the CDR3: TGTGCCAGCAGGGCTATGGGCACCTACAATGAGCAGTTCTTC.